Sequencing of this TCR beta chain was carried out in a study of blood T cell repertoires in COVID-19. Across the whole study: Sites across the United States, Italy and Spain contributed samples from acute and convalescent COVID-19. Sources were T cells, B-cell-depleted T cells, or PBMCs; the material itself was cDNA or gDNA.

TCRdb keeps only in-frame clones here, not all; method: immunoSEQ multiplex PCR. In the table there are 150,000 to 200,000 clones, around four fifths of which are singletons. Participants spanned ages about 18 to 90 years and resided in about 25 US areas. This receptor was identified in a man between 65 and 79 years old who had been exposed to COVID-19. Sequenced material: PBMCs or T cells enriched from blood (not recorded which).

CDR3 sequence (DNA): TGCGCCAGCAGCCAAGGGCAGGTTCTTTCTCACAATGAGCAGTTCTTC. It encodes CASSQGQVLSHNEQFF. The chain has TRBV4-1 and TRBJ2-1; unclear D gene. Germline values: CDR1 MGHRA, CDR2 YSYEKL. The CDR3 runs to 16 residues. Between the trimmed V and J ends, which lost 1 base and 5 bases, there was a span of 15 bases.